Following are 16 T cell receptor beta chains from one sample sequenced in a study of T cell changes during pregnancy in multiple sclerosis. Assay used: immunoSEQ multiplex PCR; TCRdb lists only in-frame clones, some missing. The sample yields around 48,000 clones, 85% to 95% seen once. Specimen: CD4+ T cells from peripheral blood mononuclear cells, collected in the third trimester of pregnancy. These receptors were obtained from a female donor with multiple sclerosis, enrolled in a pregnancy study.

The chain links TRBV25-1 to TRBJ2-3; TRBD2 aligns across 12 bases. The germline CDR1 and CDR2 sequences are MGHDK and SYGVNS. V shed 4 bases, J shed 4 bases, and the junction held 3 bases outside the gene matches. The CDR3 is 15 amino acids. This chain's CDR3 is CASSVLAGGADTQYF. Here the CDR3 DNA reads TGTGCCAGCAGTGTACTAGCGGGAGGAGCAGATACGCAGTATTTT.

This clone has a single count. J is TRBJ1-5 and V is TRBV6-1; 7 bases line up with TRBD1. Unmatched junction bases numbered 10, after V lost 5 bases and J lost 6 bases. Per germline, CDR1 MNHNS and CDR2 SASEGT. CDR3 length: 15 residues. Written as DNA, the CDR3 is TGTGCCAGCAGTAACAACAGGGGAATCACTCAGCCCCAGCATTTT. It encodes CASSNNRGITQPQHF.

This chain links TRBV5-1 with TRBJ2-2; 8 nucleotides agree with TRBD1. The germline CDR1 and CDR2 sequences are SGHRS and YFSETQ. J was trimmed by 2 bases and V by 4 bases; bases with no gene match: 4. The CDR3 length is 15 residues. DNA for the CDR3: TGCGCCAGCAGCCCAGGGGGCGCTAACACCGGGGAGCTGTTTTTT. Amino acids: CASSPGGANTGELFF. The whole variable domain, remainder taken from reference TRBV5-1 and TRBJ2-2, is KAGVTQTPRYLIKTRGQQVTLSCSPISGHRSVSWYQQTPGQGLQFLFEYFSETQRNKGNFPGRFSGRQFSNSRSEMNVSTLELGDSALYLCASSPGGANTGELFFGEGSRLTVL.

The chain has TRBV7-3 and TRBJ2-7; 12 nucleotides align to TRBD1. The CDR3 totals 16 residues. V shed 0 bases, J shed 5 bases, and the junction held 5 bases outside the gene matches. Per germline, CDR1 SGHTA and CDR2 FQGTGA. CDR3 bases: TGTGCCAGCAGCTTAACTGGGACAGGGGGCTTCCACGAGCAGTACTTC. This codes for CASSLTGTGGFHEQYF.

The V call is TRBV7-9, the J call TRBJ2-1, with 7 bases lining up with TRBD2. Germline V gene lookup returns CDR1 SEHNR and CDR2 FQNEAQ (reference sequence). The trim removed 1 base at V and 1 base at J, leaving 4 bases unmatched. The CDR3 is 16 residues long. In nucleotides, the CDR3 is TGTGCCAGCAGCTTAGGAGCGGGGCGGTCCTACAATGAGCAGTTCTTC. It codes for CASSLGAGRSYNEQFF.

The gene calls are TRBV6-1 and TRBJ2-5; unclear D gene. The V and J ends lost 6 bases and 8 bases respectively, with 10 bases between them. Germline V CDR1 and CDR2: MNHNS, SASEGT. The CDR3 is 11 amino acids. The CDR3 sequence: CASSLGSTQYF. The DNA of the CDR3 is TGTGCCAGCAGCCTAGGATCCACCCAGTACTTC.

V is TRBV6-6 and J is TRBJ2-3; no clear D gene. The V end lost 1 base, the J end lost 0 bases, and 5 bases lay between the germline ends. CDR3 length: 14 amino acids. The V gene's germline CDR1 is MNHNY and CDR2 SVGAGI (reference sequence). DNA of the CDR3: TGTGCCAGCAGTTACTTCGTTAGCACAGATACGCAGTATTTT. This sequence encodes CASSYFVSTDTQYF.

The chain uses TRBV28 and TRBJ2-5; 11 bases map to TRBD2. Losses at the gene ends were 6 bases for V and 2 bases for J; bases not matched to a gene: 2. The CDR3 is made up of 14 amino acids. Germline lookup yields CDR1 MDHEN and CDR2 SYDVKM. This chain's CDR3 is CASRTSGTQETQYF. CDR3 coding DNA: TGTGCCAGCAGGACTAGCGGGACACAAGAGACCCAGTACTTC. The variable domain in full, completed from reference TRBV28 and TRBJ2-5, reads DVKVTQSSRYLVKRTGEKVFLECVQDMDHENMFWYRQDPGLGLRLIYFSYDVKMKEKGDIPEGYSVSREKKERFSLILESASTNQTSMYLCASRTSGTQETQYFGPGTRLLVL.

The chain carries TRBV27 and TRBJ1-4; 8 bases agree with TRBD1. The CDR3 length is 15 residues. Germline V gene data show CDR1 as MNHEY and CDR2 as SMNVEV (reference sequence). The ends lost 5 bases at V and 0 bases at J; junction bases unmatched: 2. The CDR3 is CASSRQGPTNEKLFF. CDR3 nucleotides: TGTGCCAGCAGTCGACAGGGGCCAACTAATGAAAAACTGTTTTTT.

In its sample, this clone was seen once. V gene TRBV5-4 combines with J gene TRBJ2-1; 8 nucleotides agree with TRBD2. The V gene's germline CDR1 is SGHNT and CDR2 YYREEE (reference sequence). J was trimmed by 0 bases and V by 3 bases; bases with no gene match: 2. This CDR3 contains 15 residues. The CDR3 nucleotides are TGTGCCAGCAGCTCGAGCGGGAGCTCCTACAATGAGCAGTTCTTC. It codes for CASSSSGSSYNEQFF.

The chain carries TRBV7-2 and TRBJ2-5; a weak D match, TRBD2 (6 bases). The length of the CDR3 is 16 residues. V lost 0 bases and J 4 bases, leaving 15 bases between the germline ends. Per germline, CDR1 SGHTA and CDR2 FQGNSA. The CDR3 reads CASSLAPVTSRETQYF. The DNA for the CDR3 is TGTGCCAGCAGCTTAGCGCCGGTGACTAGTCGAGAGACCCAGTACTTC.

The chain joins TRBV5-5 to TRBJ1-2, with TRBD1 matching 9 bases. Trimming at V came to 10 bases and at J to 8 bases, leaving 15 bases not matched to a gene. Germline V gives CDR1 SGHKS, CDR2 YYEKEE (reference sequence). CDR3 length: 14 residues. DNA for the CDR3: TGTGCCGGGGGCCCCGGGACAGGGATCTTCGGCTACACCTTC. Translated: CAGGPGTGIFGYTF.

DNA of the CDR3: TGTGCCAGCAGCCCGAGAACTAGCGGGAGAATAGGTGAGCAGTTCTTC. Its translation: CASSPRTSGRIGEQFF. The chain couples TRBV5-4 to TRBJ2-1; 11 positions match TRBD2. With V trimmed by 4 bases and J by 9 bases, 12 bases remained unmatched. This CDR3 has 16 residues. Per the germline V gene, CDR1 is SGHNT and CDR2 is YYREEE (reference sequence).

The table lists this clone with a count of one. This CDR3 is CSVGTIANTGELFF. The CDR3 DNA sequence: TGCAGCGTTGGGACAATCGCGAACACCGGGGAGCTGTTTTTT. This chain connects TRBV29-1 to TRBJ2-2; D possibly corresponds to TRBD1 (5 bases). Germline lookup yields CDR1 SQVTM and CDR2 ANQGSEA. The CDR3 is 14 amino acids. Deletions cut 4 bases from V and 0 bases from J, with 9 bases between.

V gene TRBV18 combines with J gene TRBJ2-7, with 9 bases lining up with TRBD2. The V gene end was trimmed by 1 base and the J gene end by 7 bases; junction bases not matched to a gene: 5. The CDR3 contains 14 residues. The germline V gene has CDR1 KGHSH and CDR2 LQKENI. This CDR3 reads CASSPRGLAREQYF. The CDR3 region has the DNA TGTGCCAGCTCACCACGTGGACTAGCGAGAGAGCAGTACTTC.

The chain is built from TRBV5-4 and TRBJ2-7, with 11 positions matching TRBD2. The CDR3 spans 18 residues. Germline V gene sequence: CDR1 SGHNT, CDR2 YYREEE (reference sequence). V was clipped by 4 bases and J by 0 bases; unmatched bases: 12. The CDR3: CASSPGTSGILSSYEQYF. The CDR3 coding sequence is TGTGCCAGCAGCCCCGGGACTAGCGGCATCTTGAGCTCCTACGAGCAGTACTTC.